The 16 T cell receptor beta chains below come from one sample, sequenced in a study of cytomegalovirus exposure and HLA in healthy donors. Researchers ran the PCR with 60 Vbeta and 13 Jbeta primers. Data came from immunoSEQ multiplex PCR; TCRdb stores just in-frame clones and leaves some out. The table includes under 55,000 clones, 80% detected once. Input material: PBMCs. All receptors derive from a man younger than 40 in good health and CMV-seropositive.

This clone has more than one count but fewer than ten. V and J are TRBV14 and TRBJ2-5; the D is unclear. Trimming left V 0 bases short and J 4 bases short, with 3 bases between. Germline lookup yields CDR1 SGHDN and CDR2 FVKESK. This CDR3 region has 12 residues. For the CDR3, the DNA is TGTGCCAGCAGCCAAGACGGAGAGACCCAGTACTTC. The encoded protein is CASSQDGETQYF.

CDR3 DNA: TGTGCCAGCAGTTACTCGTCAGCGGGGGGCACAGATACGCAGTATTTT. Amino acid sequence: CASSYSSAGGTDTQYF. V gene TRBV6-5 combines with J gene TRBJ2-3; 8 nucleotides line up with TRBD2. V lost 0 bases and J lost 1; bases outside the gene matches: 3. The CDR3 is made up of 16 amino acids. CDR1 is MNHEY, CDR2 SVGAGI, per germline.

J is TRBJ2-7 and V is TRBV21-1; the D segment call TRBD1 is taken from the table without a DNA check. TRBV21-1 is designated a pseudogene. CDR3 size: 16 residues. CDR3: CASSTLRDSESYEQYF. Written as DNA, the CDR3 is TGTGCCAGCAGCACGCTCCGGGACAGCGAGTCCTACGAGCAGTACTTC.

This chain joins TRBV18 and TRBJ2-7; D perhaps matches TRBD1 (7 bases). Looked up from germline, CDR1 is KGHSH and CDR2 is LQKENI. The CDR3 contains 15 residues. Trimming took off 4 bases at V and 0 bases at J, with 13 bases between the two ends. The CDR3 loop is CASSLGQEGSYEQYF. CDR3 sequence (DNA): TGTGCCAGCTCACTTGGACAGGAGGGCTCCTACGAGCAGTACTTC.

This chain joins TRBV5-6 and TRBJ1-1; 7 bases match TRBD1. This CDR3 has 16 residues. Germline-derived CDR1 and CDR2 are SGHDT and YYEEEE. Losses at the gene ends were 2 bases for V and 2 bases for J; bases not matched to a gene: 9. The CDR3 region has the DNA TGTGCCAGCAGCTTAGCGAACAGGGGTATTAACACTGAAGCTTTCTTT. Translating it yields CASSLANRGINTEAFF.

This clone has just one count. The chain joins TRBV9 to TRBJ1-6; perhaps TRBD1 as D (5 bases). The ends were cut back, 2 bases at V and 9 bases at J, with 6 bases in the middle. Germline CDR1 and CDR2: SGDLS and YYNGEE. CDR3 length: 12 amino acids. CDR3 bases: TGTGCCAGCAGCGTGGGGGGTTCACCCCTCCACTTT. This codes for CASSVGGSPLHF. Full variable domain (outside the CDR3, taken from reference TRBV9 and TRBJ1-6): DSGVTQTPKHLITATGQRVTLRCSPRSGDLSVYWYQQSLDQGLQFLIQYYNGEERAKGNILERFSAQQFPDLHSELNLSSLELGDSALYFCASSVGGSPLHFGNGTRLTVT.

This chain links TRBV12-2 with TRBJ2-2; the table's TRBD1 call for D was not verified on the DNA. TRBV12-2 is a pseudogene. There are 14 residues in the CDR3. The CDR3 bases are TGTGCAAGTCGCTCAAATGAGGGACAGGGAGAGCTGTTTTTT. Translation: CASRSNEGQGELFF.

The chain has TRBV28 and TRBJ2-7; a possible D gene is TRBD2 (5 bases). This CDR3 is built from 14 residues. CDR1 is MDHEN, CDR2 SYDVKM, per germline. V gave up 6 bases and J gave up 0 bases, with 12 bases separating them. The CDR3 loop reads CASSRDHSSYEQYF. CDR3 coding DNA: TGTGCCAGCAGCCGGGATCACAGCTCCTACGAGCAGTACTTC.

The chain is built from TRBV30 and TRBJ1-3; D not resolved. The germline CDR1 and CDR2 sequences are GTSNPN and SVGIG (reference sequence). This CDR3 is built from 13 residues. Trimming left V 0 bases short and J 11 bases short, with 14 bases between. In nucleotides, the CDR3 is TGTGCCTGGAGTGTACGGGCCGGGATGGCCATATATTTT. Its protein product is CAWSVRAGMAIYF.

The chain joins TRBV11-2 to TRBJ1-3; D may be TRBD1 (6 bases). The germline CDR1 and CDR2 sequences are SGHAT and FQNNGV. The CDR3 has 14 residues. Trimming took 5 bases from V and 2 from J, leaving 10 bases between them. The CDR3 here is CASSLSGAGNTIYF. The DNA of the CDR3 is TGTGCCAGCAGCCTGTCAGGGGCTGGAAACACCATATATTTT.

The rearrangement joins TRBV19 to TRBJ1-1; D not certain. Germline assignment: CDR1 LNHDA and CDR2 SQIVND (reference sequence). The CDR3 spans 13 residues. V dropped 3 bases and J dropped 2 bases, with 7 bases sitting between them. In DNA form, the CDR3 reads TGTGCCAGTAGTATTAACAGAAACACTGAAGCTTTCTTT. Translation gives CASSINRNTEAFF.

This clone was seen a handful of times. The CDR3 here is CASSGTGGVVEAFF. The CDR3 DNA sequence: TGTGCCAGCAGTGGAACAGGGGGCGTTGTGGAGGCTTTCTTT. The genes are TRBV2 and TRBJ1-1; 9 nucleotides align to TRBD1. CDR1 is SNHLY and CDR2 is FYNNEI in the germline V gene. The CDR3 has 14 residues. V lost 4 bases, J lost 11 bases, and 11 bases stayed unmatched.

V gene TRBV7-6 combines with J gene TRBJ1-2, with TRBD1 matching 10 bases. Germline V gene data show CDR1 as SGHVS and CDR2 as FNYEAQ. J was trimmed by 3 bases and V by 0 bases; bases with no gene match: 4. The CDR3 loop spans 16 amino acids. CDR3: CASSLAGDRGDYGYTF. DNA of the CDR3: TGTGCCAGCAGCTTAGCCGGGGACAGGGGAGACTATGGCTACACCTTC.

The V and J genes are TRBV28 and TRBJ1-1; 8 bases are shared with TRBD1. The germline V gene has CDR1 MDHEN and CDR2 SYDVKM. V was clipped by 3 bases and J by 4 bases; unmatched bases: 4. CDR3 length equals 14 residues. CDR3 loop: CASSFVTGVTEAFF. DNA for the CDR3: TGTGCCAGCAGTTTCGTGACAGGGGTCACTGAAGCTTTCTTT.

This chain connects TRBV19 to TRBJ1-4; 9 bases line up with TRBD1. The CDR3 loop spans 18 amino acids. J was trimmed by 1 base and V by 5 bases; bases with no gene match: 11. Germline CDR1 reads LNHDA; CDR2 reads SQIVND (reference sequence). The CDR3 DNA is TGTGCCAGTAGTGAAACAACAGGGGGCGGAAGAACTAATGAAAAACTGTTTTTT. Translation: CASSETTGGGRTNEKLFF.

CDR3 sequence reads: CAWGLQGYTEAFF. The CDR3, as DNA: TGTGCCTGGGGCTTACAGGGGTACACTGAAGCTTTCTTT. V gene TRBV30 combines with J gene TRBJ1-1; 7 bases agree with TRBD1. The CDR3 runs 13 residues. The V gene end was trimmed by 5 bases and the J gene end by 3 bases; junction bases not matched to a gene: 6. The germline V gene has CDR1 GTSNPN and CDR2 SVGIG (reference sequence).